The 12 T cell receptor beta chains below were found in one sample sequenced in a study of somatic mutations in cytotoxic T cells in rheumatoid arthritis. Assay: immunoSEQ multiplex PCR; the TCRdb copy retains only in-frame clones and omits some. The profile shows fewer than 9,000 clones, about four fifths of them singletons. The sequencing input was CD8+ T cells sorted from blood. These receptors came from an adult with rheumatoid arthritis.

This clone was picked up a small number of times. V usage is TRBV14 and J usage is TRBJ2-1, with D perhaps matching TRBD1 or TRBD2 (7 bases each). Trimming stripped 4 bases from V and 8 bases from J, with 12 bases between. The CDR3 loop spans 13 amino acids. Germline CDR1 is SGHDN and CDR2 is FVKESK. The CDR3 nucleotides are TGTGCCAGCAGCCTTTCAGGGGGGGATGAGCAGTTCTTC. Amino acids: CASSLSGGDEQFF. The variable domain in full, completed from reference TRBV14 and TRBJ2-1, reads EAGVTQFPSHSVIEKGQTVTLRCDPISGHDNLYWYRRVMGKEIKFLLHFVKESKQDESGMPNNRFLAERTGGTYSTLKVQPAELEDSGVYFCASSLSGGDEQFFGPGTRLTVL.

This chain joins TRBV5-4 and TRBJ1-1; D may be TRBD1 (6 bases). The CDR3 runs 16 residues. Trimming cost V 4 bases and J 0 bases, with 16 bases left between them. Per the germline V gene, CDR1 is SGHNT and CDR2 is YYREEE (reference sequence). CDR3 amino acids: CASSGRGGAMNTEAFF. The CDR3 DNA is TGTGCCAGCAGCGGCAGGGGTGGGGCGATGAACACTGAAGCTTTCTTT.

This rearrangement joins TRBV6-6 to TRBJ2-7; D possibly corresponds to TRBD1 (6 bases). The length of the CDR3 is 15 residues. Trimming pared 0 bases from V and 3 bases from J, leaving 12 bases between. Germline-derived CDR1 and CDR2 are MNHNY and SVGAGI (reference sequence). The CDR3 here is CASSYSSPGVYEQYF. The CDR3 coding sequence is TGTGCCAGCAGTTACTCGAGCCCAGGGGTCTACGAGCAGTACTTC.

This chain links TRBV5-1 with TRBJ1-2, with D possibly TRBD1 on 5 matching bases. This CDR3 is built from 14 residues. The germline V gene has CDR1 SGHRS and CDR2 YFSETQ. Trimming took off 2 bases at V and 6 bases at J, with 14 bases between the two ends. CDR3 DNA: TGCGCCAGCAGCTTAACGGGGGGTCGGGATGGCTACACCTTC. Residues: CASSLTGGRDGYTF.

CDR3 in amino acids: CASLDPSGREEGNTEAFF. In DNA form, the CDR3 reads TGTGCCAGCCTTGACCCCTCCGGACGCGAGGAGGGGAACACTGAAGCTTTCTTT. This rearrangement joins TRBV6-4 to TRBJ1-1; the D is unclear. V was pared by 8 bases and J by 1 base, with 26 bases between. The germline gives CDR1 MRHNA, CDR2 SNTAGT. This CDR3 contains 18 residues.

The CDR3 loop reads CSVDSRSYNEQFF. The CDR3 DNA follows: TGCAGCGTGGACAGTCGCTCCTACAATGAGCAGTTCTTC. The chain employs TRBV29-1 and TRBJ2-1, with D possibly being TRBD1 (6 bases). The CDR3 runs to 13 residues. Germline lookup yields CDR1 SQVTM and CDR2 ANQGSEA. V lost 6 bases and J 0 bases, leaving 9 bases between the germline ends.

This rearrangement joins TRBV7-2 to TRBJ1-5, with TRBD1 matching 9 bases. Germline V CDR1 and CDR2: SGHTA, FQGNSA. The CDR3 is made up of 15 amino acids. V dropped 5 bases and J dropped 2; count of bases not matched to a gene: 4. The CDR3 nucleotides are TGTGCCAGCAGCACCCGACAGGGGGGCAATCAGCCCCAGCATTTT. This sequence encodes CASSTRQGGNQPQHF.

V usage is TRBV20-1 and J usage is TRBJ1-1; D gene unclear. Germline V lookup: CDR1 DFQATT, CDR2 SNEGSKA (reference sequence). The length of the CDR3 is 10 residues. The V end was cut by 7 bases, the J end by 10 bases, with 13 bases between. CDR3 in DNA: TGCAGTGTTGTTGTTTTCGGAGCTTTCTTT. Its protein is CSVVVFGAFF.

The rearrangement uses TRBV7-3 and TRBJ1-1, with a tentative D call TRBD1 (6 bases). The CDR3 extends over 13 amino acids. The germline CDR1 and CDR2 sequences are SGHTA and FQGTGA. V was cut by 2 bases and J by 7 bases, with 11 bases left in between. CDR3 region: CASSLGGGNEAFF. The CDR3 DNA follows: TGTGCCAGCAGCTTAGGGGGGGGCAATGAAGCTTTCTTT.

The chain carries TRBV14 and TRBJ2-3; the D is unclear. Germline V lookup: CDR1 SGHDN, CDR2 FVKESK. CDR3 length: 17 amino acids. V was pared by 1 base and J by 0 bases, with 14 bases between. The CDR3 spells CASSQALGIHSTDTQYF. The DNA of the CDR3 is TGTGCCAGCAGCCAAGCATTAGGGATCCACAGCACAGATACGCAGTATTTT.

The chain uses TRBV10-3 and TRBJ1-1; 7 nucleotides match TRBD1. This CDR3 is built from 14 residues. The germline gives CDR1 ENHRY, CDR2 SYGVKD. J was trimmed by 9 bases and V by 4 bases; bases with no gene match: 11. CDR3 residues: CAISAGQPPGQAFF. The CDR3 DNA follows: TGTGCCATCAGTGCGGGACAGCCGCCGGGCCAAGCTTTCTTT.

V gene TRBV28 combines with J gene TRBJ1-5, with D maybe TRBD1 (5 bases). Germline V CDR1 and CDR2: MDHEN, SYDVKM. The CDR3 loop spans 17 amino acids. V lost 2 bases to trimming and J lost 0 bases, with 14 bases between them. DNA for the CDR3: TGTGCCAGCAGTTTAAGGCCGGACATTTATAGCAATCAGCCCCAGCATTTT. It encodes CASSLRPDIYSNQPQHF.